The clone carrying this T cell receptor beta chain turned up a few times. Its antigen is currently unknown. The CDR3 runs 15 residues. V dropped 3 bases and J dropped 2 bases, with 13 bases sitting between them. Germline V lookup: CDR1 LNHNV, CDR2 YYDKDF (reference sequence). The record originates from a study of response to subunit inactivated influenza vaccine. One entry per CDR3 protein, called by TCRdb with MiXCR from the RT-PCR reads. The data contain about 700,000 distinct CDR3 sequences, 11% to 15% of them singletons. Study-level points and caveats: The authors suggested that every seasonal influenza vaccination recruits few new T cells.

The chain recombines TRBV15 with TRBJ1-1; D remains unclear. This TCR was sampled from a man aged 50 to 59 who received an inactivated influenza vaccine. The sequencing here drew on PBMCs from blood, taken around two weeks before vaccination. CDR3 bases: TGTGCCACCAGCAGGGCTCAAGGCTTCAACACTGAAGCTTTCTTT. Encoded protein: CATSRAQGFNTEAFF.